Listed below are T cell receptor beta chains from one sample, sequenced in a study of regulatory T cells in long-lasting Graves disease. TCRdb redid the calling of the multiplex PCR reads with MiXCR, one entry per CDR3 protein. In the table there are about 310,000 distinct CDR3 sequences, around 21% of which are singletons. The sequencing used peripheral blood mononuclear cells (PBMCs), collected when the disease was refractory, from a patient treated with antithyroid drugs. These receptor sequences come from a female donor with Graves disease. Both conserved end residues are part of each CDR3.

CDR3 protein,J gene,V gene
CAISGLEDGYTF,TRBJ1-2,TRBV10-3
CASSLDSWNTEAFF,TRBJ1-1,TRBV5-5
CASRGQGYEAQYF,TRBJ2-5,TRBV3-1
CASSSLFGEAATQYF,TRBJ2-5,TRBV7-2
CASSQGQNYGYTF,TRBJ1-2,TRBV7-2
CSVEVWRTGKPEAFF,TRBJ1-1,TRBV29-1
CASSPVGNEQFF,TRBJ2-1,TRBV18
CSVEAPLGEGYEQYF,TRBJ2-7,TRBV29-1
CASSFGGAAKNIQYF,TRBJ2-4,TRBV7-2
CASSPKVYGGQETQYF,TRBJ2-5,TRBV18
CATSRESKNIQYF,TRBJ2-4,TRBV15
CASSQGDRGHEQYF,TRBJ2-7,TRBV3-1
CASTPYRGYEQYF,TRBJ2-7,TRBV6-1
CASSEGPHSGNTIYF,TRBJ1-3,TRBV6-1
CSVVQGVYEQYF,TRBJ2-7,TRBV29-1
CSAPRWGLSSYEQYF,TRBJ2-7,TRBV20-1
CASSYGLSSPLHF,TRBJ1-6,TRBV3-1